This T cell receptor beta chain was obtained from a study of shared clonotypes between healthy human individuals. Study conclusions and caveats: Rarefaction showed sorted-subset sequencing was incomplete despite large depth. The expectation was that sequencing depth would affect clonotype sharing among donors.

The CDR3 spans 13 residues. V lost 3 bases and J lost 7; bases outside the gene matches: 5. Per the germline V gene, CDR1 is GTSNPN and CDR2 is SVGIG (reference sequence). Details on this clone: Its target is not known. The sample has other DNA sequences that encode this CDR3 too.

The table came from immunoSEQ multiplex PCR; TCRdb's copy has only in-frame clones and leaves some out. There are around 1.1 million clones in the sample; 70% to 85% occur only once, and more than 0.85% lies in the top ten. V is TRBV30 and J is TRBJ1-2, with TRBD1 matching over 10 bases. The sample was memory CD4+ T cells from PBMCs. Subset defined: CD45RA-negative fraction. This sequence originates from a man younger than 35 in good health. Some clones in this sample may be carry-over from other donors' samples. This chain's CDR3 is CAWRRTGGGGYTF. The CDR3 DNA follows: TGTGCCTGGAGAAGGACAGGGGGTGGTGGCTACACCTTC.